This T cell receptor (beta chain) was profiled in a study of breast tumors, draining lymph nodes, adjacent tissues. Via MiXCR, TCRdb re-called the multiplex PCR reads, giving one row per CDR3 protein. The table includes approximately 130,000 distinct CDR3 sequences, 21% detected once. With regard to this clonotype: Its antigen is unknown.

General study points: Compared with basal-like, luminal-like tumors shared significantly more repertoire with nontumor tissue. That most tumor T cells come from lymph nodes remained unproven. Tumor TCR diversity was below lymph nodes but above nontumor tissue. The data were judged consistent with most tumor T cells coming from lymph node and expanding in tumor.

The lymph nodes were axillary draining lymph nodes from breast cancer patients. The V gene's germline CDR1 is SGHAT and CDR2 FQNNGV. V was cut by 2 bases and J by 2 bases, with 10 bases left in between. The CDR3 is 14 residues long. The receptor comes from a female donor with breast cancer. Some clones in this sample may be carry-over from other donors' samples. Sample: axillary lymph node tissue. The chain has TRBV11-2 and TRBJ2-7; either TRBD1 or TRBD2 may fit D (6 bases each). CDR3 nucleotides: TGTGCCAGCAGCTTAACCCGGGGGCCCTACGAGCAGTACTTC. Amino acid sequence: CASSLTRGPYEQYF. Full variable domain (missing parts from reference TRBV11-2 and TRBJ2-7): EAGVAQSPRYKIIEKRQSVAFWCNPISGHATLYWYQQILGQGPKLLIQFQNNGVVDDSQLPKDRFSAERLKGVDSTLKIQPAKLEDSAVYLCASSLTRGPYEQYFGPGTRLTVT.